This TCR beta chain was sequenced in a study of technical replicates of blood from four donors. TCRdb keeps only in-frame clones here, not all; method: immunoSEQ multiplex PCR. Altogether roughly 92,000 clones are present, 85% to 95% being singletons, with the ten largest covering about 0.37%. This CDR3 contains 14 residues. J gave up 1 base and V 8 bases, and 6 bases lay outside the gene matches. The germline gives CDR1 ENHRY, CDR2 SYGVKD. Sequenced sample: T cells isolated from PBMCs. This chain joins TRBV10-3 and TRBJ2-3, with TRBD2 identical over 7 bases. This TCR derives from a human donor in good health. CDR3 sequence: CAIGGGTGTDTQYF. The CDR3 DNA sequence: TGTGCCATCGGGGGGGGGACGGGCACAGATACGCAGTATTTT.